The T cell receptor (beta chain) under discussion was sequenced for a study of persistence of HIV-infected CD4 T cells. General study findings and limits: Antigen-responding cells were enriched for degenerate expanded CDR3beta sequences.

This was the immunoSEQ version 4 assay in survey mode. Template was genomic DNA at 10 ng/uL, with up to about 1 ug used per sample. Libraries were prepared by immunoSEQ multiplex PCR; TCRdb keeps only in-frame clonotypes and omits some of them. This table holds 40,000 or so clones, around 90% found once. Cells were stimulated nonspecifically with anti-CD3/anti-CD28 magnetic beads. Sorting of responding CD4+ T cells relied on upregulated CD40 ligand together with CD69. Donors had undetectable plasma HIV-1 RNA, under 50 copies/mL, for 4+ years. The germline V and J ends were trimmed by 5 bases and 0 bases, with 8 bases remaining between them. CDR3 length: 15 residues. CDR1 is SGHTA, CDR2 FQGTGA, per germline. This clone was observed a single time. Its antigen is as yet unknown.

Material: CD4+ T cells sorted from PBMCs after roughly 18-hour stimulation, obtained from a patient who received antiretroviral therapy. The sequence derives from an adult woman with HIV who was CMV-seropositive. The J gene is TRBJ2-6, the V gene TRBV7-3; D may be TRBD2 (5 bases). CDR3 DNA sequence: TGTGCCAGCAGCCTCGGAGGCTCTGGGGCCAACGTCCTGACTTTC. Translating gives CASSLGGSGANVLTF. The full variable domain, in which reference TRBV7-3 and TRBJ2-6 provide the parts outside the CDR3, is GAGVSQTPSNKVTEKGKYVELRCDPISGHTALYWYRQSLGQGPEFLIYFQGTGAADDSGLPNDRFFAVRPEGSVSTLKIQRTERGDSAVYLCASSLGGSGANVLTFGAGSRLTVL.